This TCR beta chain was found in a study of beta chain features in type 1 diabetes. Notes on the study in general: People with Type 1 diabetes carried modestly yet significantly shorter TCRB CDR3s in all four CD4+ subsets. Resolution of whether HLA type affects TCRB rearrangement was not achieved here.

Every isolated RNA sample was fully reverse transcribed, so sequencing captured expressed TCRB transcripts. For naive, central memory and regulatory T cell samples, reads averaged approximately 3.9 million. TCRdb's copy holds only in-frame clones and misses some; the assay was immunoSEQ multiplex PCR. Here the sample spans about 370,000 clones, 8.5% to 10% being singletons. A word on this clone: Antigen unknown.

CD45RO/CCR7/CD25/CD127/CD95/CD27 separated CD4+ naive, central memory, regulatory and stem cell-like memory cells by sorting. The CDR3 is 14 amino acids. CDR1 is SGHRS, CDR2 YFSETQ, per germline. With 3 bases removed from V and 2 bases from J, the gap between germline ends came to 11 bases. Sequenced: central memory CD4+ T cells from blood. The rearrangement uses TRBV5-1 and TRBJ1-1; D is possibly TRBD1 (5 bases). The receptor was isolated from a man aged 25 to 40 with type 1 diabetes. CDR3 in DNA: TGCGCCAGCAGCTCAGAGACAGTTAACACTGAAGCTTTCTTT. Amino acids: CASSSETVNTEAFF. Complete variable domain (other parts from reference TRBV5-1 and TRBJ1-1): KAGVTQTPRYLIKTRGQQVTLSCSPISGHRSVSWYQQTPGQGLQFLFEYFSETQRNKGNFPGRFSGRQFSNSRSEMNVSTLELGDSALYLCASSSETVNTEAFFGQGTRLTVV.